Listed here are 18 T cell receptor beta chains from one sample, sequenced in a study of somatic mutations in cytotoxic T cells in rheumatoid arthritis. TCRdb's table, derived via immunoSEQ multiplex PCR, lists solely in-frame clones and lacks some. Of over 8,000 clones listed, roughly 70% are singletons. Specimen: CD8+ T cells sorted from blood. The receptors derive from an adult with rheumatoid arthritis.

This clone was picked up one time. The chain has TRBV5-1 and TRBJ2-3, with unresolved D. The V end was cut by 7 bases, the J end by 2 bases, with 17 bases between. Germline CDR1 reads SGHRS; CDR2 reads YFSETQ. The CDR3 loop spans 15 amino acids. The CDR3 bases are TGCGCCAGCGCCGTGGTTTCCGAATTCACAGATACGCAGTATTTT. It codes for CASAVVSEFTDTQYF.

The chain employs TRBV29-1 and TRBJ2-7; TRBD2 agrees at 10 bases. Trimming at V came to 7 bases and at J to 6 bases, leaving 9 bases not matched to a gene. From germline, CDR1 is SQVTM and CDR2 ANQGSEA. The CDR3 extends over 13 amino acids. CDR3 nucleotides: TGCAGCGCCAGGACTAGCGGCGTCTCCGAGCAGTACTTC. This sequence encodes CSARTSGVSEQYF.

This clone was picked up one time. The CDR3 sequence is CASRGTRRDTIYF. In nucleotides, the CDR3 is TGTGCCAGCAGAGGGACAAGGCGGGACACCATATATTTT. V is TRBV2 and J is TRBJ1-3, with D possibly TRBD1 on 6 matching bases. The germline V gene has CDR1 SNHLY and CDR2 FYNNEI. Trimming took off 6 bases at V and 8 bases at J, with 14 bases between the two ends. CDR3 length: 13 residues.

J is TRBJ2-7 and V is TRBV12-2; TRBD2, as called in the table, went unchecked against the DNA. TRBV12-2 is marked as a pseudogene. The CDR3 totals 15 residues. DNA of the CDR3: TGTGCCAGCAGCTTAGCGGCGGGGTCCGTCCACGAGCAGTACTTC. It codes for CASSLAAGSVHEQYF.

This clone was observed a single time. The rearrangement links TRBV4-1 to TRBJ2-7; 7 bases are a match to TRBD2. The CDR3 consists of 15 residues. Germline CDR1 MGHRA, CDR2 YSYEKL. Trimming took 0 bases from V and 6 from J; bases not matched to a gene: 8. The CDR3: CASSQEGGREAEQYF. The CDR3 DNA sequence: TGCGCCAGCAGCCAAGAAGGCGGGAGAGAGGCCGAGCAGTACTTC.

The V and J genes are TRBV13 and TRBJ2-5; 10 nucleotides align to TRBD1. The CDR3 has 14 amino acids. The germline gives CDR1 PRHDT, CDR2 FYEKMQ (reference sequence). J gave up 5 bases and V 5 bases, and 5 bases lay outside the gene matches. CDR3 loop: CASSRQGAKETQYF. For the CDR3, the DNA is TGTGCCAGCAGCCGACAGGGGGCGAAGGAGACCCAGTACTTC.

This clone was observed a handful of times. V gene TRBV7-9 combines with J gene TRBJ2-7; TRBD1 matches 8 bases. This CDR3 has 14 amino acids. Germline V gene lookup returns CDR1 SEHNR and CDR2 FQNEAQ (reference sequence). The trim removed 6 bases at V and 5 bases at J, leaving 9 bases unmatched. The DNA of the CDR3 is TGTGCCAGCAGTCAGACAGGGGAATCCCACGAGCAGTACTTC. Translation: CASSQTGESHEQYF. The entire variable domain, with the rest obtained from reference TRBV7-9 and TRBJ2-7, is as follows: DTGVSQNPRHKITKRGQNVTFRCDPISEHNRLYWYRQTLGQGPEFLTYFQNEAQLEKSRLLSDRFSAERPKGSFSTLEIQRTEQGDSAMYLCASSQTGESHEQYFGPGTRLTVT.

The chain joins TRBV30 to TRBJ1-2, with D possibly being TRBD1 (6 bases). This CDR3 has 13 residues. Trimming shortened V by 3 bases and J by 0 bases, and 8 bases separated the two germline ends. Germline V gives CDR1 GTSNPN, CDR2 SVGIG (reference sequence). The CDR3 DNA sequence: TGTGCCTGGAGAGACAGGACTAACTATGGCTACACCTTC. Translating it yields CAWRDRTNYGYTF.

This sequence joins TRBV27 and TRBJ1-1; D gene unclear. Germline CDR1 MNHEY, CDR2 SMNVEV (reference sequence). The CDR3 runs to 14 residues. V lost 6 bases and J lost 3, with 14 bases in between. CDR3 amino acids: CASSRVIRDTEAFF. Written as DNA, the CDR3 is TGTGCCAGCAGCCGGGTCATTCGGGACACTGAAGCTTTCTTT.

The chain is built from TRBV4-1 and TRBJ1-1; tentative D call: TRBD1 (5 bases). V lost 6 bases, J lost 2 bases, and 16 bases lay in between. CDR1 is MGHRA and CDR2 is YSYEKL in the germline V gene. The CDR3 contains 15 residues. The CDR3 nucleotides are TGCGCCAGCAGTGTCTCGGGGGGGAGCAACACTGAAGCTTTCTTT. Amino acids: CASSVSGGSNTEAFF.

The chain is built from TRBV5-4 and TRBJ1-1; no firm D call. The V gene lost 1 base and the J gene lost 0 bases, with 4 bases spanning the gap. Germline assignment: CDR1 SGHNT and CDR2 YYREEE (reference sequence). The CDR3 spans 13 residues. Here the CDR3 reads CASSLKVNTEAFF. Written as DNA, the CDR3 is TGTGCCAGCAGCTTGAAGGTGAACACTGAAGCTTTCTTT. Together with reference TRBV5-4 and TRBJ1-1, the CDR3 gives the full variable domain: ETGVTQSPTHLIKTRGQQVTLRCSSQSGHNTVSWYQQALGQGPQFIFQYYREEENGRGNFPPRFSGLQFPNYSSELNVNALELDDSALYLCASSLKVNTEAFFGQGTRLTVV.

Remarks on this clone: This specimen includes other DNA sequences encoding the same CDR3. This sequence joins TRBV15 and TRBJ1-2; D is perhaps TRBD1 (5 bases). Germline CDR1 is LNHNV and CDR2 is YYDKDF (reference sequence). V gave up 0 bases and J gave up 6 bases, with 8 bases separating them. The CDR3 loop spans 13 amino acids. CDR3 amino acids: CATSREEGDGYTF. In DNA form, the CDR3 reads TGTGCCACCAGCAGAGAGGAAGGGGATGGCTACACCTTC.

This clone was seen just once. The chain employs TRBV28 and TRBJ1-4; D not resolved. The CDR3 length is 13 residues. CDR1 is MDHEN and CDR2 is SYDVKM in the germline V gene. Trimming cost V 3 bases and J 8 bases, with 10 bases left between them. CDR3 coding DNA: TGTGCCAGCAGTTTTCTTCCATACGAAAAACTGTTTTTT. This encodes CASSFLPYEKLFF. Filled out from reference TRBV28 and TRBJ1-4, the complete variable domain reads DVKVTQSSRYLVKRTGEKVFLECVQDMDHENMFWYRQDPGLGLRLIYFSYDVKMKEKGDIPEGYSVSREKKERFSLILESASTNQTSMYLCASSFLPYEKLFFGSGTQLSVL.

This clone occurred a few times. This rearrangement joins TRBV4-1 to TRBJ1-2; D is undetermined. Germline V gives CDR1 MGHRA, CDR2 YSYEKL. There are 13 residues in the CDR3. V was shortened by 0 bases and J by 6 bases, with 8 bases between the two germline ends. The CDR3 here is CASSQEGNDGYTF. In DNA, the CDR3 is TGCGCCAGCAGCCAAGAAGGAAACGATGGCTACACCTTC.

This chain links TRBV5-1 with TRBJ2-5; tentatively, D is TRBD2 (6 bases). This CDR3 has 15 residues. V lost 0 bases, J lost 5 bases, and 14 bases lay in between. The germline CDR1 and CDR2 sequences are SGHRS and YFSETQ. The CDR3 DNA is TGCGCCAGCAGCTTGGTCGGGAGAGGACCGGAGACCCAGTACTTC. The encoded protein is CASSLVGRGPETQYF.

The CDR3 is CASSSPAGPSTDTQYF. The CDR3, as DNA: TGTGCCAGTAGTAGCCCCGCGGGCCCTTCCACAGATACGCAGTATTTT. The chain couples TRBV19 to TRBJ2-3; D might be TRBD2 (5 bases). Germline-derived CDR1 and CDR2 are LNHDA and SQIVND (reference sequence). Trimming left V 4 bases short and J 2 bases short, with 16 bases between. CDR3 length equals 16 residues.

J is TRBJ2-6 and V is TRBV14, with 10 bases that match TRBD1. V trimming: 4 bases; J trimming: 0 bases; junction bases outside the gene matches: 6. CDR1 and CDR2 from the germline V gene are SGHDN and FVKESK. The CDR3 is 18 residues long. CDR3 sequence reads: CASSRWDRGYSGANVLTF. In DNA, the CDR3 is TGTGCCAGCAGCCGTTGGGACAGGGGTTACTCTGGGGCCAACGTCCTGACTTTC.

The count of this clone is one. V usage is TRBV4-3 and J usage is TRBJ2-7; a weak D match, TRBD2 (5 bases). Germline CDR1 is LGHNA and CDR2 is YSLEER. The CDR3 loop spans 14 amino acids. The V and J ends lost 0 bases and 3 bases respectively, with 9 bases between them. CDR3 protein: CASSQEGGNYEQYF. CDR3 nucleotides: TGCGCCAGCAGCCAAGAAGGAGGTAACTACGAGCAGTACTTC.